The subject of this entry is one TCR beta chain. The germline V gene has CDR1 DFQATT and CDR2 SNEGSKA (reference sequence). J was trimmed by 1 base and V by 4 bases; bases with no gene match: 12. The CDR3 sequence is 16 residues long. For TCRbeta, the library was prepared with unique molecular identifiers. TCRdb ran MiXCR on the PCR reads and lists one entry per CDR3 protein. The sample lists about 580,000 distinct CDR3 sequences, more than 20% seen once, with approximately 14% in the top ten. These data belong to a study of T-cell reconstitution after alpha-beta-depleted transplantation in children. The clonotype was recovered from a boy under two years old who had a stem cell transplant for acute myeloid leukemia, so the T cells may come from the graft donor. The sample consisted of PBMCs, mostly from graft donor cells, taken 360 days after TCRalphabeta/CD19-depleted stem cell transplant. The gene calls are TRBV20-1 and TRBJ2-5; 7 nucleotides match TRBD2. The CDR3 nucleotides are TGCAGTGCTACCACCTACCGGGACTACCGCCAAGAGACCCAGTACTTC. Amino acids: CSATTYRDYRQETQYF.